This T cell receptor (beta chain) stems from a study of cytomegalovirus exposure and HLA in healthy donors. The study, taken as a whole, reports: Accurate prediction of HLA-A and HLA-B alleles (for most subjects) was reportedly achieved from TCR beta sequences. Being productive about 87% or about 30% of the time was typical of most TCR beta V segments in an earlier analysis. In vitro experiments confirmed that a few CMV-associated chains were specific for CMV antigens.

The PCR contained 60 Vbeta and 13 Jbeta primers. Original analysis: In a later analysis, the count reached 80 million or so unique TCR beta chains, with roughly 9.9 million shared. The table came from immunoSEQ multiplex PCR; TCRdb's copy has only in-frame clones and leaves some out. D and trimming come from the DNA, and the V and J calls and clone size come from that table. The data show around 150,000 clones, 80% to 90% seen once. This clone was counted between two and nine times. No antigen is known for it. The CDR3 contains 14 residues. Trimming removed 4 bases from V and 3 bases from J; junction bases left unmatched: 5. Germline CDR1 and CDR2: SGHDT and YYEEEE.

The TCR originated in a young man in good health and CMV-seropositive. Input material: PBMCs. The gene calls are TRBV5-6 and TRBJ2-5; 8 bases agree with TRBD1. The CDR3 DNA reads TGTGCCAGCAGCCGTGGACAGGGAGAAGAGACCCAGTACTTC. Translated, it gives CASSRGQGEETQYF.